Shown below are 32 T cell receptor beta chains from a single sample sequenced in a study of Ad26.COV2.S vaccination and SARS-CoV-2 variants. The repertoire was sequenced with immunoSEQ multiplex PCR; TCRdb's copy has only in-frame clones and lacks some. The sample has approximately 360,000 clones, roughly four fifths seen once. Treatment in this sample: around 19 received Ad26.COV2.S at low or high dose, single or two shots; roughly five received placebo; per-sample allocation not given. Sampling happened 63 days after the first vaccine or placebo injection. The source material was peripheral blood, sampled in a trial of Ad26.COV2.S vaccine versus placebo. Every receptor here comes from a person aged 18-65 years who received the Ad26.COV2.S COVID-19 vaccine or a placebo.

CDR3 bases: TGTGCCAGCAGCTTAGGGGGCAGCGTAGGTGAGCAGTTCTTC. Its translation is CASSLGGSVGEQFF. The chain employs TRBV13 and TRBJ2-1; D is uncertain. The V end was cut by 0 bases, the J end by 9 bases, with 12 bases between. The CDR3 contains 14 residues. Germline values: CDR1 PRHDT, CDR2 FYEKMQ (reference sequence).

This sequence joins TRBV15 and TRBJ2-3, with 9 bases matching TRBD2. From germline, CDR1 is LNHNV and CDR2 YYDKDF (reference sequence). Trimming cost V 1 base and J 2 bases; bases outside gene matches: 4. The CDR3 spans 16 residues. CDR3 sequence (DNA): TGTGCCACCAGCAGAGCTAGCGGGACTTCCACAGATACGCAGTATTTT. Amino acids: CATSRASGTSTDTQYF. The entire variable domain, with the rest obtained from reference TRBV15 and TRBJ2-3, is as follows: DAMVIQNPRYQVTQFGKPVTLSCSQTLNHNVMYWYQQKSSQAPKLLFHYYDKDFNNEADTPDNFQSRRPNTSFCFLDIRSPGLGDTAMYLCATSRASGTSTDTQYFGPGTRLTVL.

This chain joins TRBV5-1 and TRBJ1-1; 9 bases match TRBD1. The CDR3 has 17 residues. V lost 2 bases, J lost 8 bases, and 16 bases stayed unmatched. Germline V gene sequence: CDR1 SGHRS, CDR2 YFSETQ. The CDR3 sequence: CASSLWPPGQGAEEAFF. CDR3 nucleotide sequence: TGCGCCAGCAGCTTATGGCCCCCGGGACAGGGTGCCGAGGAAGCTTTCTTT.

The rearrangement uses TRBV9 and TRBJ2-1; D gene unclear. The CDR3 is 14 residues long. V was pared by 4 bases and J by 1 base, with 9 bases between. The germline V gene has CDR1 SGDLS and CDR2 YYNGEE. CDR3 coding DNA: TGTGCCAGCAGCTCAGCTAGTTCCTACAATGAGCAGTTCTTC. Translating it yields CASSSASSYNEQFF. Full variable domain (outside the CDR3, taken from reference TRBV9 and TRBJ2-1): DSGVTQTPKHLITATGQRVTLRCSPRSGDLSVYWYQQSLDQGLQFLIQYYNGEERAKGNILERFSAQQFPDLHSELNLSSLELGDSALYFCASSSASSYNEQFFGPGTRLTVL.

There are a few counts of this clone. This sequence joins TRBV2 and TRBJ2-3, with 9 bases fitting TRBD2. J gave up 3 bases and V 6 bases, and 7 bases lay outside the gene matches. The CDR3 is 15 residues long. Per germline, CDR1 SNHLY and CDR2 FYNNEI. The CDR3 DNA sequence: TGTGCCAGCAGCCCTAGGAGCGGGGGGACAGATACGCAGTATTTT. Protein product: CASSPRSGGTDTQYF.

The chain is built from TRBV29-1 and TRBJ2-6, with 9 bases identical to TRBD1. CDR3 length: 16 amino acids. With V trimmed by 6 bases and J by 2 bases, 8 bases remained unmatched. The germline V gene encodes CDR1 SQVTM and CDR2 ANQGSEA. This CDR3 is CSVRITGGPGANVLTF. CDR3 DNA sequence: TGCAGCGTCCGGATAACAGGGGGCCCTGGGGCCAACGTCCTGACTTTC.

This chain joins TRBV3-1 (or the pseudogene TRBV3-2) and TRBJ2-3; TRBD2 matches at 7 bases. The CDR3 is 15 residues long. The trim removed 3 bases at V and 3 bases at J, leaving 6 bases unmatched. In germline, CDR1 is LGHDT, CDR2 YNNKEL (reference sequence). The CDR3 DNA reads TGTGCCAGCAGCCATGGCACTAGCGCTACAGATACGCAGTATTTT. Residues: CASSHGTSATDTQYF.

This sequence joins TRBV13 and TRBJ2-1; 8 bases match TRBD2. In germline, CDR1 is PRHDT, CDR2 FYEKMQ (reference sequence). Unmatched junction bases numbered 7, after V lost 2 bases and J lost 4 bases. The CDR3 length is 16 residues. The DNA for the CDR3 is TGTGCCAGCAGCTTAATACGGGAGGGGGAGTACAATGAGCAGTTCTTC. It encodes CASSLIREGEYNEQFF.

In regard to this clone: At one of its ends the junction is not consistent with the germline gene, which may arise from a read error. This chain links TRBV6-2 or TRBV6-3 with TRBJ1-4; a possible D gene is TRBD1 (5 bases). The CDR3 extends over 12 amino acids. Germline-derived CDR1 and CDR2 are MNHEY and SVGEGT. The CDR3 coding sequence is TGTGCCAGCAGCGCATCAGGGAATTTACAGATTTTT. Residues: CASSASGNLQIF.

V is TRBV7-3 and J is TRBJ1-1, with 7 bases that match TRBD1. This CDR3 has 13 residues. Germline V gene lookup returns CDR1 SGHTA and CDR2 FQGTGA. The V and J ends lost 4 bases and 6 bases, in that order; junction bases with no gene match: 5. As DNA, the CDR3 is TGTGCCAGCAGCTCGACAGGGTCCGCTGAAGCTTTCTTT. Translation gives CASSSTGSAEAFF.

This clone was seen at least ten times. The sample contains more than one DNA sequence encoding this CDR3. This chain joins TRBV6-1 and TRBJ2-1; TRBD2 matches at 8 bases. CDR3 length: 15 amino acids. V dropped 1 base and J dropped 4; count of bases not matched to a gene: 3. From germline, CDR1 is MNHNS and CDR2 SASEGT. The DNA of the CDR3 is TGTGCCAGCAGTGAAGAGGCGGGGGGTTACAATGAGCAGTTCTTC. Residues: CASSEEAGGYNEQFF.

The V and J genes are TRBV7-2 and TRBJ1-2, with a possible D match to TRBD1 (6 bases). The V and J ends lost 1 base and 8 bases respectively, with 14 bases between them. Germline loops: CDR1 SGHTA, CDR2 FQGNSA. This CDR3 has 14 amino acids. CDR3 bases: TGTGCCAGCAGCTTAGGGCTGGACAGTCGGGGCTACACCTTC. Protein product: CASSLGLDSRGYTF.

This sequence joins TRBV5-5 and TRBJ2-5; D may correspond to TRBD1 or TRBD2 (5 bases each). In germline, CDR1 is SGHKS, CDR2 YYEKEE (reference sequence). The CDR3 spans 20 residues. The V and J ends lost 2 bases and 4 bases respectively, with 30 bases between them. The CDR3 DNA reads TGTGCCAGCAGCTTTAGGGGAAGGCGAGGCGCAACGTGGGCGGGAGAGACCCAGTACTTC. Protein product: CASSFRGRRGATWAGETQYF.

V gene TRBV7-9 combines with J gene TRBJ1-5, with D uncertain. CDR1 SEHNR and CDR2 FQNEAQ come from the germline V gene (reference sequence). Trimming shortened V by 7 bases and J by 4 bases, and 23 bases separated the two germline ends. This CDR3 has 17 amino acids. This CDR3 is CASTLYQFGVGNQPQHF. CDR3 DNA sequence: TGTGCCAGCACCCTGTATCAATTCGGGGTAGGGAATCAGCCCCAGCATTTT.

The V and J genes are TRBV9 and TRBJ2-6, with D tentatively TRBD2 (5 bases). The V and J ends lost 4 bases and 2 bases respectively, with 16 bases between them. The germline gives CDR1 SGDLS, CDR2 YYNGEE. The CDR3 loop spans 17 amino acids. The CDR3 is CASSRGSRVAGANVLTF. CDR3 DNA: TGTGCCAGCAGCAGAGGGAGTCGGGTGGCTGGGGCCAACGTCCTGACTTTC. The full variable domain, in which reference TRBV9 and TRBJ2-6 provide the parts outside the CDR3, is DSGVTQTPKHLITATGQRVTLRCSPRSGDLSVYWYQQSLDQGLQFLIQYYNGEERAKGNILERFSAQQFPDLHSELNLSSLELGDSALYFCASSRGSRVAGANVLTFGAGSRLTVL.

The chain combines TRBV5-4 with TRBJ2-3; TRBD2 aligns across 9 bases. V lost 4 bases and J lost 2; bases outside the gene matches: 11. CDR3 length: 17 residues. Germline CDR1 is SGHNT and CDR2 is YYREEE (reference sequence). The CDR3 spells CASSPGWRGGFTDTQYF. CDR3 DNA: TGTGCCAGCAGCCCTGGTTGGCGGGGGGGGTTCACAGATACGCAGTATTTT.

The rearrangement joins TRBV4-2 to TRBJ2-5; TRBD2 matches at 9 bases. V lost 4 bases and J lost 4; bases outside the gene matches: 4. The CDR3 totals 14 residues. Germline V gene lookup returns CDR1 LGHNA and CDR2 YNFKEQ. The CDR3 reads CASSLAGDAETQYF. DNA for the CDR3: TGTGCCAGCAGCCTAGCGGGAGACGCAGAGACCCAGTACTTC.

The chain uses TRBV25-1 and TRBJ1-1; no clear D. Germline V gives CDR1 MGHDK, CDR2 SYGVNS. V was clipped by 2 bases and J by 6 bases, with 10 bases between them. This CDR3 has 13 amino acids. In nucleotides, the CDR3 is TGTGCCAGCAGTGAAGTTGGGCGCGCTGAAGCTTTCTTT. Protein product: CASSEVGRAEAFF.

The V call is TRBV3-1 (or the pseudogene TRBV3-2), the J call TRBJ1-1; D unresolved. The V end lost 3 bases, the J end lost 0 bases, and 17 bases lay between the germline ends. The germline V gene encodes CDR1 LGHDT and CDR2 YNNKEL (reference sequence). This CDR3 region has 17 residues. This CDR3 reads CASSHEWQAGMNTEAFF. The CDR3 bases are TGTGCCAGCAGCCACGAATGGCAGGCCGGAATGAACACTGAAGCTTTCTTT.

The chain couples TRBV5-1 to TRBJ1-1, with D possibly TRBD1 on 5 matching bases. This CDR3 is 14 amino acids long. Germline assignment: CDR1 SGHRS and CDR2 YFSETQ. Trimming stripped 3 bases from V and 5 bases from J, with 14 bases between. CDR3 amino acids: CASSSEGWGTEAFF. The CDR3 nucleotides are TGCGCCAGCAGCTCGGAGGGGTGGGGGACTGAAGCTTTCTTT.

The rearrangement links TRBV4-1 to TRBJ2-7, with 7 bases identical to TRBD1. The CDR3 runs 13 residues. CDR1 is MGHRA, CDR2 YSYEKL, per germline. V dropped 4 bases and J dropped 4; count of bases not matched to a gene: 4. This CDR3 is CASSPETGYEQYF. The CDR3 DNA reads TGCGCCAGCAGCCCCGAGACAGGGTACGAGCAGTACTTC.

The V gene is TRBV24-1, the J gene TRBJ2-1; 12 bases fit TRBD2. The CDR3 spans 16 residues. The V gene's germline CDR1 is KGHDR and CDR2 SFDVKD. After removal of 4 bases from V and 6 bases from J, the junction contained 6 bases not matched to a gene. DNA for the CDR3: TGTGCCACCAGTGAGCCGCTAGCGGGAGGGCCCAATGAGCAGTTCTTC. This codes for CATSEPLAGGPNEQFF.

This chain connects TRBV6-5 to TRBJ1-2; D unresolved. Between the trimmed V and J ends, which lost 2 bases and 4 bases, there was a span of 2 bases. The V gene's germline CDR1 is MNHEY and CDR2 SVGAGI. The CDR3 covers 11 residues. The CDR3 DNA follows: TGTGCCAGCAGTTACGGCTATGGCTACACCTTC. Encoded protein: CASSYGYGYTF.

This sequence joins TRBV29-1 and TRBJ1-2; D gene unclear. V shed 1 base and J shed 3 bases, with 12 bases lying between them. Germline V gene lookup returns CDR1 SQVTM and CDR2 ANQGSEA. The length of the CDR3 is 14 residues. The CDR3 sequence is CSVEAPLEYYGYTF. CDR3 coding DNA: TGCAGCGTTGAAGCTCCATTGGAGTACTATGGCTACACCTTC.

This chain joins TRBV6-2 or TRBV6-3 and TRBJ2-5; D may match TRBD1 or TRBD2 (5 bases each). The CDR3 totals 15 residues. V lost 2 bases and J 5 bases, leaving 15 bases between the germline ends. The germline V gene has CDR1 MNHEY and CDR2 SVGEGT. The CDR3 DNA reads TGTGCCAGCAGTTACGAGGGACGGGTCGTGGAGACCCAGTACTTC. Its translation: CASSYEGRVVETQYF.

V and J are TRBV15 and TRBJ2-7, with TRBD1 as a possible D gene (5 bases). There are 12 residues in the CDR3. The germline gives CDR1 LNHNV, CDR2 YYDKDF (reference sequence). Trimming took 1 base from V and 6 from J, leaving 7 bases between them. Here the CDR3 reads CATSRAGAEQYF. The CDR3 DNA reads TGTGCCACCAGCAGAGCTGGGGCCGAGCAGTACTTC. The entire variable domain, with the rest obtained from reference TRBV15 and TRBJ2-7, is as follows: DAMVIQNPRYQVTQFGKPVTLSCSQTLNHNVMYWYQQKSSQAPKLLFHYYDKDFNNEADTPDNFQSRRPNTSFCFLDIRSPGLGDTAMYLCATSRAGAEQYFGPGTRLTVT.

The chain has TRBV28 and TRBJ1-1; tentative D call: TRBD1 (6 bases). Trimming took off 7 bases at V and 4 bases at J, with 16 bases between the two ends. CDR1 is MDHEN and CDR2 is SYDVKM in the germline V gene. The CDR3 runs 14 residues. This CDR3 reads CASNSNGGSTEAFF. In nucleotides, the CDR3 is TGTGCCAGCAACTCCAACGGGGGCAGCACTGAAGCTTTCTTT.

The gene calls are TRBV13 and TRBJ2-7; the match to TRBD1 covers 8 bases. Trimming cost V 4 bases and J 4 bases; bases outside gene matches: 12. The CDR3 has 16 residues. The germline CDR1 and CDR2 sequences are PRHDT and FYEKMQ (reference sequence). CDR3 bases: TGTGCCAGCAGCTCACTGATGGACAGGGAAGGGTACGAGCAGTACTTC. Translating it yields CASSSLMDREGYEQYF.

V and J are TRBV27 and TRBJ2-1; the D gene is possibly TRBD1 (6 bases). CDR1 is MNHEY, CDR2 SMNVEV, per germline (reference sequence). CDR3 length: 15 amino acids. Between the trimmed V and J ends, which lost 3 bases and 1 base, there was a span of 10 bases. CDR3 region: CASSLRQESYNEQFF. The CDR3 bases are TGTGCCAGCAGTTTGCGACAGGAATCCTACAATGAGCAGTTCTTC.

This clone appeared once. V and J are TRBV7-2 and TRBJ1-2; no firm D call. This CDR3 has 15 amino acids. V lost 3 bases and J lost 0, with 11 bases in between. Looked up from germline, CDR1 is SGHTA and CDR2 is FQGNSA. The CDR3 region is CASSLTGTTNYGYTF. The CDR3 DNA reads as TGTGCCAGCAGCTTGACGGGAACTACTAACTATGGCTACACCTTC. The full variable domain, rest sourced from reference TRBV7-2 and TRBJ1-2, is GAGVSQSPSNKVTEKGKDVELRCDPISGHTALYWYRQSLGQGLEFLIYFQGNSAPDKSGLPSDRFSAERTGGSVSTLTIQRTQQEDSAVYLCASSLTGTTNYGYTFGSGTRLTVV.

The CDR3 DNA follows: TGTGCCACCAGTATGACAGGGGGAAACACCGGGGAGCTGTTTTTT. Protein product: CATSMTGGNTGELFF. This rearrangement joins TRBV24-1 to TRBJ2-2; TRBD1 matches 9 bases. This CDR3 comprises 15 residues. Losses at the gene ends were 6 bases for V and 2 bases for J; bases not matched to a gene: 3. Germline values: CDR1 KGHDR, CDR2 SFDVKD.

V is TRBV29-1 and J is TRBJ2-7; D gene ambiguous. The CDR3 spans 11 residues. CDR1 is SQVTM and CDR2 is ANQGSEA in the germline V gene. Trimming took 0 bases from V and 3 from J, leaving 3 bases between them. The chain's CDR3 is CSVEEYYEQYF. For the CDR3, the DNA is TGCAGCGTTGAAGAATACTACGAGCAGTACTTC.